Listed below are T cell receptor beta chains from one sample, sequenced in a study of radiation and T cells in renal cell carcinoma. Clones were read by immunoSEQ multiplex PCR, and TCRdb kept only the in-frame ones, dropping some. The data contain about 22,000 clones, roughly 80% of them singletons. This specimen was blood, taken from a patient whose treatment included radiotherapy and nephrectomy. These receptors were taken from a man in his sixties with renal cell carcinoma. The CDR3 runs from the conserved cysteine through the conserved F or W. A D gene is named only where the DNA matches it firmly. Clone size, where shown, is once, few, many, or a class for clones that have expanded.

TRBJ2-7	TRBV4-1	15	TRBD1	NA	TGCGCCAGCAGCCAATGGGACAGTGGGGCCTACGAGCAGTACTTC	CASSQWDSGAYEQYF
TRBJ2-7	TRBV30	14	NA	few	TGTGCTGGAAGGGGGGACGGGGGATTTGGCGAGCAGTACTTC	CAGRGDGGFGEQYF
TRBJ1-1	TRBV7-3	16	NA	many	TGTGCCAGCAGCTTAACCGGCGCCGCAGGGGATACTGAAGCTTTCTTT	CASSLTGAAGDTEAFF
TRBJ2-7	TRBV19	15	TRBD2	NA	TGTGCCAGTAGTACTAGCGGGAGGGCGTCCTACGAGCAGTACTTC	CASSTSGRASYEQYF
TRBJ2-5	TRBV29-1	15	NA	NA	TGCAGCGTTGAAGGGGGTTGGGCCTCAAAAGAGACCCAGTACTTC	CSVEGGWASKETQYF
TRBJ1-1	TRBV29-1	12	NA	NA	TGCAGCGTTTCAACTGAGAACACTGAAGCTTTCTTT	CSVSTENTEAFF
TRBJ1-3	TRBV18	13	NA	NA	TGTGCCAGCTCACAAGACATAGGAAACACCATATATTTT	CASSQDIGNTIYF
TRBJ2-5	TRBV7-9	11	NA	NA	TGTGCCAGCAGCCTGCAAGAGACCCAGTACTTC	CASSLQETQYF
TRBJ1-4	TRBV30	13	NA	NA	TGTGCCTGGAGACCGAGGGGTCAGGAAAAACTGTTTTTT	CAWRPRGQEKLFF
TRBJ1-2	TRBV7-3	14	NA	NA	TGTGCCAGCAGCTTAATCGGGTCTAACTATGGCTACACCTTC	CASSLIGSNYGYTF
TRBJ1-1	TRBV11-2	13	NA	once	TGTGCCAGCAGCAAGGGACTGAACACTGAAGCTTTCTTT	CASSKGLNTEAFF
TRBJ2-7	TRBV19	15	NA	NA	TGTGCCAGTAGCCCCTTGGAGGGGACCTCCTACGAGCAGTACTTC	CASSPLEGTSYEQYF
TRBJ2-2	TRBV13	16	TRBD2	NA	TGTGCCAGCAGCTTAACCAGCGGGAGTACCACCGGGGAGCTGTTTTTT	CASSLTSGSTTGELFF
TRBJ1-1	TRBV30	16	NA	NA	TGTGCCTGGACCTCATTGGGGGGAGGGTTTTACACTGAAGCTTTCTTT	CAWTSLGGGFYTEAFF
TRBJ1-6	TRBV10-1	13	NA	few	TGCGCCAGCAGTGAGTTTCGCACTTCACCCCTCCACTTT	CASSEFRTSPLHF
TRBJ1-5	TRBV7-8	13	NA	NA	TGTGCCAGCAGCTTAGTGGGGGATCAGCCCCAGCATTTT	CASSLVGDQPQHF
TRBJ2-7	TRBV5-5	16	NA	NA	TGTGCCAGCAGCTCTTTGGGCGGGACAGAAACCTACGAGCAGTACTTC	CASSSLGGTETYEQYF
TRBJ1-1	TRBV4-1	15	NA	NA	TGCGCCAGCAGCCAACCCCGGAGGGGGAACACTGAAGCTTTCTTT	CASSQPRRGNTEAFF
TRBJ2-1	TRBV7-2	18	TRBD1	NA	TGTGCCAGCAGCACCCCCGCTGGGACAGGGACTTCCTACAATGAGCAGTTCTTC	CASSTPAGTGTSYNEQFF
TRBJ1-5	TRBV7-9	15	NA	medium-sized	TGTGCCAGCAGCTTAACATCGGCGGGAAATCAGCCCCAGCATTTT	CASSLTSAGNQPQHF
TRBJ2-7	TRBV5-1	16	TRBD1	NA	TGCGCCAGCAGCTTAACAAGACAGGGTTTTACCTTCGAGCAGTACTTC	CASSLTRQGFTFEQYF
TRBJ2-7	TRBV15	15	TRBD1	NA	TGTGCCACCAGCAGAGATTACAGGGGAACCTACGAGCAGTACTTC	CATSRDYRGTYEQYF
TRBJ1-1	TRBV6-6	13	NA	NA	TGTGCCAGCAGTTACTCTATGAACACTGAAGCTTTCTTT	CASSYSMNTEAFF
TRBJ2-1	TRBV5-4	14	NA	NA	TGTGCCAGCAGCTTGGCCGGTCGTTTCGATGAGCAGTTCTTC	CASSLAGRFDEQFF
TRBJ1-1	TRBV7-9	15	NA	once	TGTGCCAGCAGCTTAGCTCTGGACGGAAACACTGAAGCTTTCTTT	CASSLALDGNTEAFF
TRBJ2-7	TRBV5-6	17	TRBD2	once	TGTGCCAGCAGCTTGTCTATAGGAAAAGCGGGATTCTACGAGCAGTACTTC	CASSLSIGKAGFYEQYF
TRBJ2-3	TRBV30	14	NA	NA	TGTGCCTGGAGCCCTCGGGGTGGGGTGGCGACGCAGTATTTT	CAWSPRGGVATQYF
TRBJ2-1	TRBV9	19	NA	NA	TGTGCCAGCAGCTCGGACAGTTGGTTAGTGGACAGCTCCTACAATGAGCAGTTCTTC	CASSSDSWLVDSSYNEQFF
TRBJ2-7	TRBV27	14	NA	NA	TGTGCCAGCGGACTCCGGGCAATAGACGACGAGCAGTACTTC	CASGLRAIDDEQYF
TRBJ1-2	TRBV5-1	15	NA	NA	TGCGCCAGCAGGACCGGACCCACCGTTAACTATGGCTACACCTTC	CASRTGPTVNYGYTF
TRBJ1-1	TRBV15	14	NA	NA	TGTGCCACCAGCAGGGAAACAGGGAACACTGAAGCTTTCTTT	CATSRETGNTEAFF
TRBJ1-2	TRBV7-6	15	NA	NA	TGTGCCAGCATCCCTCCCACAGCCGCTAACTATGGCTACACCTTC	CASIPPTAANYGYTF
TRBJ2-5	TRBV6-5	14	NA	NA	TGTGCCAGCAGTTACGGGGGGGGCAGGAAGACCCAGTACTTC	CASSYGGGRKTQYF